A selection of T cell receptor beta chains follows, all from one sample in a study of T cell responses to AZD1222 COVID-19 vaccine. Data came from immunoSEQ multiplex PCR; TCRdb stores just in-frame clones and leaves some out. The table lists approximately 120,000 clones, roughly 90% of them singletons, with about 5.2% in the top ten. Sequencing used peripheral blood, obtained on day 0 of AZD1222 vaccination. These receptors were obtained from an adult in good health. Both conserved end residues are part of each CDR3. D genes are given only for firm matches. Expanded clones are given a class, and other clones once, few, many or no size at all.

abundance	j_gene	d_gene	v_gene	CDR3nt	CDR3aa
.	TRBJ1-1	TRBD1	TRBV3-1/TRBV3-2	TGTGCCAGCAGCCAAGGGGGGACAGGGGTTGAAGCTTTCTTT	CASSQGGTGVEAFF
few	TRBJ1-6	.	TRBV18	TGTGCCAGCTCATTAGAATGGGATCCGGACTCACCCCTCCACTTT	CASSLEWDPDSPLHF
.	TRBJ1-3	.	TRBV2	TGTGCCAGTGGACGGGCAGTTGCTGGAAACACCATATATTTT	CASGRAVAGNTIYF
.	TRBJ2-1	.	TRBV18	TGTGCCACTAGAGGGGGACTCTACAATGAGCAGTTCTTC	CATRGGLYNEQFF
.	TRBJ1-3	.	TRBV28	TGTGCCAGCAGAGCTAAAATCCTCGGCTCTGGAAACACCATATATTTT	CASRAKILGSGNTIYF
once	TRBJ1-4	.	TRBV6-5	TGTGCCAGCAGTTACGGACATAATGAAAAACTGTTTTTT	CASSYGHNEKLFF
.	TRBJ1-1	.	TRBV28	TGTGCCAGCAGTACGATAAGGCAGAACACTGAAGCTTTCTTT	CASSTIRQNTEAFF
.	TRBJ1-5	.	TRBV7-2	TGTGCCAGCAGCTTAGATGGGAACCAGCCCCAGCATTTT	CASSLDGNQPQHF
.	TRBJ2-2	.	TRBV20-1	TGCAGTGCTAGTCTGGGACCGACGAACACCGGGGAGCTGTTTTTT	CSASLGPTNTGELFF
.	TRBJ2-5	.	TRBV11-3	TGTGCCAGCAGCTTAGGGCGCCAAGAGACCCAGTACTTC	CASSLGRQETQYF
.	TRBJ2-1	.	TRBV24-1	TGTGCCACCAGTGATAGCTTGCGGGGAACCTACAATGAGCAGTTCTTC	CATSDSLRGTYNEQFF
.	TRBJ2-5	.	TRBV2	TGTGCCAGCAGCGGAACGGGGGGCTACGCGTCCCAGTACTTC	CASSGTGGYASQYF
.	TRBJ1-4	.	TRBV9	TGTGCCAGCAGCGTCTTTGGTGGGCGCAATGAAAAACTGTTTTTT	CASSVFGGRNEKLFF
.	TRBJ2-7	TRBD1	TRBV18	TGTGCCAGCTCACCGATTCCCGGGACAGGGGTCGAGCAGTACTTC	CASSPIPGTGVEQYF
.	TRBJ1-5	.	TRBV4-3	TGCGCCAGCAGCCAAGAACTCTCGGGAAGCAATCAGCCCCAGCATTTT	CASSQELSGSNQPQHF
.	TRBJ2-1	.	TRBV5-4	TGTGCCAGCAGCTTGCCAGCGGGCACCTACAATGAGCAGTTCTTC	CASSLPAGTYNEQFF
.	TRBJ2-2	TRBD1	TRBV5-4	TGTGCCAGCAGCTTGGGGACAGGGAAAACCGGGGAGCTGTTTTTT	CASSLGTGKTGELFF
medium-sized	TRBJ2-5	TRBD1	TRBV27	TGTGCCAGCAGTTTATGGGGACAGGGAGGTGAGACCCAGTACTTC	CASSLWGQGGETQYF
.	TRBJ1-6	.	TRBV5-1	TGCGCCAGCTGCGAGGAGGGGCTAAAAAATTCACCCCTCCACTTT	CASCEEGLKNSPLHF
.	TRBJ1-6	.	TRBV19	TGTGCCAGTAGACCTCATGGGGCGGAAGAGACACCCCTCCACTTT	CASRPHGAEETPLHF
.	TRBJ2-3	TRBD2	TRBV19	TGTGCCAGTAGTCCGGGACTAGCGGCCTTCACAGATACGCAGTATTTT	CASSPGLAAFTDTQYF
.	TRBJ2-3	.	TRBV30	TGTGCCTGGAGTGTCGGGCGGAGCACAGATACGCAGTATTTT	CAWSVGRSTDTQYF
.	TRBJ2-3	TRBD2	TRBV4-2	TGTGCCAGCAGCCCCGGACTAGCGGGAACAGATACGCAGTATTTT	CASSPGLAGTDTQYF
.	TRBJ1-1	.	TRBV18	TGTGCCAGCTCGCGCCGGGATCTAAACACGAACACTGAAGCTTTCTTT	CASSRRDLNTNTEAFF
.	TRBJ1-6	.	TRBV2	TGTGCCAGCACGGCTCCGAATTCACCCCTCCACTTT	CASTAPNSPLHF
.	TRBJ1-3	.	TRBV19	TGTGCCAGTAAAGCCGCGGTGACCCACATCGGTGGAAACACCATATATTTT	CASKAAVTHIGGNTIYF
once	TRBJ2-1	.	TRBV21-1	TGTGCCAGCAGCAAAGAAAGGGGAACGGGGGTAGTTGACAATGAGCAGTTCTTC	CASSKERGTGVVDNEQFF
few	TRBJ2-7	.	TRBV18	TGTGCCAGCTCACCTCGCCCGGGCCCAAGGGGCTACGAGCAGTACTTC	CASSPRPGPRGYEQYF